This TCR beta chain emerged from a study of Graves' ophthalmopathy and Graves' hyperthyroidism (dated by TCRdb to 2017 to 2018). Turning to the overall study: Peripheral blood samples were taken at the time of initial diagnosis, before any treatment was given. In total, 135 blood samples were TCR-sequenced: 40 to 45 ophthalmopathy, under 85 hyperthyroidism and some 17 hyperthyroidism-to-ophthalmopathy patients. After sampling, hyperthyroidism patients received methimazole starting at 30 mg daily, and ophthalmopathy patients received high-dose intravenous methylprednisolone. In roughly six hyperthyroidism patients, the T-cell repertoires found in thyroid tissue were compared with those found in blood. An independent validation cohort comprised fewer than 20 hyperthyroidism patients and over 15 patients who later progressed from hyperthyroidism to ophthalmopathy. To tell Graves' ophthalmopathy apart from Graves' hyperthyroidism, and to predict which patients would progress to ophthalmopathy, the study relied on TCR beta repertoire signatures. To explore V-J signatures that distinguish ophthalmopathy from hyperthyroidism, a discovery set of 100 patients was enrolled, made up of 40 to 45 with ophthalmopathy and 57 with stable hyperthyroidism. General conclusions and limits of the study: No statistical method was used to predetermine the sample size, and group allocation was not hidden from the investigators. In cross-validation, the 13-signature model distinguished ophthalmopathy from stable hyperthyroidism with just over 85% sensitivity and nearly 82% specificity, and in the test set the corresponding values were roughly 80% and 76%. Among expanded thyroid clonotypes with frequency above 0.001, most also showed up in blood, which suggests that blood repertoires may reflect the thyroid immune response. In validation, the model predicted ophthalmopathy progression with more than 55% sensitivity and roughly 72% specificity; roughly eleven predicted patients were CT-confirmed with GO in a median of approximately 6.5 months.

For repertoire sequencing, the TCR beta CDR3 regions were amplified from RNA transcripts. HTBI primers and the Qiagen OneStep RT-PCR kit were used in a first-round RT-PCR, which was followed by a second-round multiplex PCR, size selection and purification. Libraries were sequenced on an Illumina HiSeq2000 using paired-end 100 bp reads. As for the authors' bioinformatics: SOAPnuke was used for read processing, and reads with adapters, uncalled bases, a mean Phred below 15, or no exact constant-primer or identifier match were discarded. High-quality paired reads were merged with COPE v1.2.5. Unique nucleotide sequences were defined as clonotypes and aligned to IMGT TRB V, D and J references using MiTCR v1.1. The analysis was limited to V-J combinations with a frequency above 0.0001, which together covered more than 98% of repertoires. A TCR clonal expansion and chaos score per V-J combination was defined as the ratio of F50 clonal expansion to chaos observed in the TCRdist matrix. Welch's t-statistics and random forest were used to reduce the features to 10 to 15 V-J combinations, which were then used as input to a naive Bayes classifier. The similarity between thyroid and blood repertoires was quantified using the Morisita-Horn index. TCRdb reanalyzed the raw reads on its own, using fastp at Q25 for trimming and MiXCR for clone calling, and kept in-frame beta chains. Entries that share a CDR3 protein sequence are merged under the most common genes and DNA. These V and J calls originate from TCRdb's pipeline instead of the authors' own analysis. This sample comprises around 600,000 distinct CDR3 sequences, over 40% of them detected only once. The top ten clones comprise over 2.5% of the sample.

The CDR3 runs 14 amino acids, cysteine and phenylalanine included. The retained sequence is limited to the CDR3, 42 bases, with the frame set at the first base. Deletion took 8 bases off V and 3 bases off J, with a span of 16 bases between the germline ends. CDR1 and CDR2 are drawn from the germline V gene: MGHDK, SYGVNS. Patients with ophthalmopathy had moderately to severely active disease, with a Clinical Activity Score of 3 or more, a NOSPECS grade of 4 or more, and a disease duration of less than 3 months. Anyone with other autoimmune diseases, uncontrolled infections, pregnancy or lactation was excluded from the study. Clinical symptoms, serum thyroxine, TRAb, thyroid ultrasound and orbital computed tomography were used for diagnosis. PBMCs were isolated from 10 ml of fresh peripheral blood by Ficoll-Paque density gradient centrifugation. Total RNA was extracted with Trizol reagent and quality-checked on an Agilent 2100 Bioanalyzer.

The table lists this clonotype with a few counts. It lacks a known antigen. No quality values exist for individual bases; no much larger clone is one base distant. The rearranged segments are TRBV25-1 and TRBJ1-2, with the D gene call left open. The sequenced sample was peripheral blood. The receptor comes from an adult man with Graves' ophthalmopathy. The nucleotide sequence reads TGTGCCAGCTCCCCCGGTGGGCGATACTATGGCTACACCTTC. It translates to CASSPGGRYYGYTF.